The 21 T cell receptor beta chains below were found in one sample sequenced in a study of blood T cell repertoires in COVID-19. The protocol was immunoSEQ multiplex PCR, while the TCRdb copy is restricted to in-frame clones and leaves out a portion. Of hundreds of thousands of clones listed, roughly 90% were seen once; the top ten hold about 7.1%. The sequenced sample consisted of peripheral blood. These receptors were taken from a woman aged 55-70 years with COVID-19, enrolled during active disease.

The rearrangement uses TRBV7-6 and TRBJ2-1; 7 bases fit TRBD2. Germline CDR1 reads SGHVS; CDR2 reads FNYEAQ. There are 13 residues in the CDR3. The ends lost 1 base at V and 8 bases at J; junction bases unmatched: 2. CDR3 coding DNA: TGTGCCAGCAGCTTAGGGGGGGGGTATGAGCAGTTCTTC. Translation: CASSLGGGYEQFF.

This clone came up once. The chain joins TRBV10-2 to TRBJ2-2, with D maybe TRBD2 (6 bases). The CDR3 is 14 amino acids. V lost 6 bases and J 6 bases, leaving 14 bases between the germline ends. Germline V gene data show CDR1 as WSHSY and CDR2 as SAAADI. CDR3: CASRPGLGAGELFF. The CDR3 DNA is TGCGCCAGCAGGCCGGGACTGGGGGCCGGGGAGCTGTTTTTT.

The gene calls are TRBV5-3 and TRBJ2-1; TRBD2 agrees at 13 bases. TRBV5-3 counts as an open reading frame of uncertain function. After removal of 3 bases from V and 0 bases from J, the junction contained 12 bases not matched to a gene. This CDR3 is built from 20 residues. CDR3 bases: TGTGCCAGAAGCTACACGGGACTAGCGGGGACCATAAGCTCCTACAATGAGCAGTTCTTC. Its protein product is CARSYTGLAGTISSYNEQFF.

The rearrangement links TRBV10-3 to TRBJ1-2; TRBD1 might be the D (6 bases). Trimming took off 6 bases at V and 8 bases at J, with 13 bases between the two ends. The CDR3 runs to 12 residues. Germline V lookup: CDR1 ENHRY, CDR2 SYGVKD. CDR3 in amino acids: CAISPTGFGYTF. CDR3 nucleotides: TGTGCCATCAGCCCTACAGGGTTCGGCTACACCTTC.

The chain joins TRBV14 to TRBJ2-5; D not certain. The CDR3 is 15 residues long. The germline CDR1 and CDR2 sequences are SGHDN and FVKESK. V lost 4 bases, J lost 5 bases, and 17 bases lay in between. CDR3 sequence reads: CASSRTLQSLETQYF. The CDR3 nucleotides read TGTGCCAGCAGCCGAACATTACAGAGCCTGGAGACCCAGTACTTC.

This chain links TRBV5-4 with TRBJ1-2; a weak D match, TRBD1 (6 bases). This CDR3 contains 12 residues. Germline V lookup: CDR1 SGHNT, CDR2 YYREEE (reference sequence). The V end lost 7 bases, the J end lost 1 base, and 8 bases lay between the germline ends. For the CDR3, the DNA is TGTGCCAGCCACAGGGATAACTATGGCTACACCTTC. The encoded protein is CASHRDNYGYTF.

The V call is TRBV3-1 (or the pseudogene TRBV3-2), the J call TRBJ2-7; D unresolved. The CDR3 sequence is 11 residues long. The V end lost 4 bases, the J end lost 5 bases, and 6 bases lay between the germline ends. From germline, CDR1 is LGHDT and CDR2 YNNKEL (reference sequence). The CDR3 here is CASSLRDEQYF. Here the CDR3 DNA reads TGTGCCAGCAGCCTCCGCGACGAGCAGTACTTC.

V and J are TRBV5-1 and TRBJ1-1, with D tentatively TRBD1 (5 bases). Germline V gene data show CDR1 as SGHRS and CDR2 as YFSETQ. V was trimmed by 1 base and J by 3 bases, leaving 10 bases between them. The length of the CDR3 is 14 residues. The CDR3 nucleotides read TGCGCCAGCAGCTTGCAGGGATCGGACACTGAAGCTTTCTTT. Translated, it gives CASSLQGSDTEAFF.

This chain uses TRBV6-5 with TRBJ1-6; D not resolved. CDR1 and CDR2 (germline): MNHEY, SVGAGI. The V end lost 8 bases, the J end lost 1 base, and 6 bases lay between the germline ends. The CDR3 extends over 13 amino acids. The CDR3 DNA reads as TGTGCCAGCGCTAGATCCTATAATTCACCCCTCCACTTT. Its protein is CASARSYNSPLHF.

The sample holds one count of this clone. Written as DNA, the CDR3 is TGTGCCAGTAGTCGACTAGCGGGGGCCGTGAATGAGCAGTTCTTC. It is translated as CASSRLAGAVNEQFF. The V gene is TRBV19, the J gene TRBJ2-1; 12 positions agree with TRBD2. The CDR3 is 15 amino acids. Trimming took 5 bases from V and 7 from J; bases not matched to a gene: 6. CDR1 is LNHDA, CDR2 SQIVND, per germline (reference sequence).

This chain connects TRBV12-5 to TRBJ1-1, with 7 bases aligning to TRBD1. The germline gives CDR1 LGHNT, CDR2 FRNRAP. There are 15 residues in the CDR3. Trimming cost V 5 bases and J 0 bases; bases outside gene matches: 6. CDR3 residues: CASGTRTGLNTEAFF. The CDR3, as DNA: TGTGCTAGTGGTACGCGGACAGGACTGAACACTGAAGCTTTCTTT.

V and J are TRBV4-2 and TRBJ1-2; possible D gene TRBD1, 5 bases. Germline V gene sequence: CDR1 LGHNA, CDR2 YNFKEQ. V lost 2 bases and J 3 bases, leaving 10 bases between the germline ends. CDR3 length: 14 residues. The CDR3 bases are TGTGCCAGCAGCCAACCAGGGTCGGACTATGGCTACACCTTC. Translated: CASSQPGSDYGYTF.

The sample holds one count of this clone. The chain is built from TRBV5-4 and TRBJ2-7; D possibly corresponds to TRBD1 (5 bases). Looked up from germline, CDR1 is SGHNT and CDR2 is YYREEE (reference sequence). CDR3 length: 15 residues. V lost 0 bases, J lost 0 bases, and 10 bases lay in between. The chain's CDR3 is CASSLGGRASYEQYF. CDR3 DNA sequence: TGTGCCAGCAGCTTGGGGGGCAGGGCCTCCTACGAGCAGTACTTC.

This clone has just one count. The chain has TRBV3-1 (or the pseudogene TRBV3-2) and TRBJ1-2; 8 nucleotides match TRBD1. Per the germline V gene, CDR1 is LGHDT and CDR2 is YNNKEL (reference sequence). With V trimmed by 4 bases and J by 4 bases, 5 bases remained unmatched. This CDR3 comprises 14 residues. DNA of the CDR3: TGTGCCAGCAGCCCTCAGGGGGCGGGCTATGGCTACACCTTC. Amino acid sequence: CASSPQGAGYGYTF.

Written as DNA, the CDR3 is TGTGCCAGTAGTATAGCCCCCTCTAGAGTCGACGTCTCCTACGAGCAGTACTTC. Translating it yields CASSIAPSRVDVSYEQYF. This sequence joins TRBV19 and TRBJ2-7; D unresolved. The CDR3 contains 18 residues. The V and J ends lost 1 base and 0 bases respectively, with 19 bases between them. CDR1 and CDR2 (germline): LNHDA, SQIVND (reference sequence).

This clone was observed a handful of times. This sequence joins TRBV27 and TRBJ2-6; maybe TRBD2 (5 bases). The CDR3 is 14 residues long. Trimming removed 6 bases from V and 1 base from J, with 7 bases in between. CDR1 and CDR2 (germline): MNHEY, SMNVEV (reference sequence). The CDR3 nucleotides are TGTGCCAGCAGGAGGGAGTCTGGGGCCAACGTCCTGACTTTC. This encodes CASRRESGANVLTF.

The rearrangement links TRBV2 to TRBJ1-1; no definite D call. Germline CDR1 is SNHLY and CDR2 is FYNNEI. The CDR3 spans 15 residues. V was shortened by 6 bases and J by 0 bases, with 14 bases between the two germline ends. The CDR3 spells CASRKVVGVNTEAFF. CDR3 DNA: TGTGCCAGCAGGAAAGTTGTTGGAGTGAACACTGAAGCTTTCTTT.

The chain combines TRBV11-3 with TRBJ2-1; the D gene is possibly TRBD1 (5 bases). Germline V gives CDR1 SGHNT, CDR2 YENEEA. V dropped 4 bases and J dropped 4 bases, with 11 bases sitting between them. CDR3 length: 14 amino acids. The CDR3, as DNA: TGTGCCAGCAGCTCCCGACAGCTATACAATGAGCAGTTCTTC. This codes for CASSSRQLYNEQFF.

The rearrangement links TRBV9 to TRBJ2-7; 9 bases match TRBD1. Germline CDR1 is SGDLS and CDR2 is YYNGEE. The V segment lost 0 bases and the J segment 5 bases; nucleotides outside the gene matches: 9. The CDR3 covers 16 residues. CDR3 DNA: TGTGCCAGCAGCGTAGGCTCGGGACAGGGACAAGACGAGCAGTACTTC. It translates to CASSVGSGQGQDEQYF.

The rearrangement links TRBV5-4 to TRBJ2-2; 7 bases are shared with TRBD2. The germline CDR1 and CDR2 sequences are SGHNT and YYREEE (reference sequence). The CDR3 sequence is 16 residues long. After removal of 0 bases from V and 2 bases from J, the junction contained 4 bases not matched to a gene. The CDR3 protein is CASSLAGTTNTGELFF. The CDR3 DNA sequence: TGTGCCAGCAGCTTGGCGGGGACTACAAACACCGGGGAGCTGTTTTTT.

J is TRBJ1-5 and V is TRBV6-5, with D uncertain. The germline gives CDR1 MNHEY, CDR2 SVGAGI. Trimming cost V 0 bases and J 1 base, with 4 bases left between them. The CDR3 runs 14 residues. CDR3 protein: CASSYSSSNQPQHF. The CDR3 DNA is TGTGCCAGCAGTTACTCTAGCAGCAATCAGCCCCAGCATTTT.